Listed here are 15 T cell receptor beta chains from one sample, sequenced in a study of blood T cell repertoires in COVID-19. This table comes from immunoSEQ multiplex PCR, and its TCRdb copy is limited to in-frame clones, with some not included. The repertoire holds about 14,000 clones, with 87% as singletons. The sequencing sample was made of peripheral blood. The receptors were sampled from a human donor with active COVID-19. The donor label of this sample is uncertain.

This clone was counted a single time. The J gene is TRBJ2-1, the V gene TRBV7-3, with no clear D. CDR3 length: 15 amino acids. Trimming cost V 2 bases and J 0 bases, with 8 bases left between them. The germline gives CDR1 SGHTA, CDR2 FQGTGA. The CDR3 sequence is CASSLDDNSYNEQFF. In DNA, the CDR3 is TGTGCCAGCAGCTTAGACGACAACTCCTACAATGAGCAGTTCTTC.

The J gene is TRBJ1-5, the V gene TRBV6-1; D ambiguous. Germline assignment: CDR1 MNHNS and CDR2 SASEGT. Deletions cut 2 bases from V and 9 bases from J, with 8 bases between. CDR3 length: 12 residues. The CDR3 bases are TGTGCCAGCAGTGAAACTTCCCGGCCCCAGCATTTT. Translated: CASSETSRPQHF.

This clone was counted a single time. The V gene is TRBV12-3 or TRBV12-4, the J gene TRBJ2-3; a weak D match, TRBD2 (6 bases). Trimming removed 7 bases at V and 12 bases at J, with 17 bases between. This CDR3 is 12 amino acids long. The CDR3 region has the DNA TGTGCCAGCACCGTCTCGGGACTCACACAGTATTTT. Its protein is CASTVSGLTQYF.

This clone was seen a single time. The rearrangement uses TRBV5-1 and TRBJ2-7, with 10 positions matching TRBD1. CDR1 is SGHRS and CDR2 is YFSETQ in the germline V gene. The CDR3 loop spans 15 amino acids. V lost 2 bases, J lost 4 bases, and 6 bases stayed unmatched. The CDR3 region is CASSLTGQGDYEQYF. In DNA, the CDR3 is TGCGCCAGCAGCTTAACTGGACAGGGGGATTACGAGCAGTACTTC.

This rearrangement joins TRBV4-3 to TRBJ2-2; TRBD1 aligns across 11 bases. Germline V gene lookup returns CDR1 LGHNA and CDR2 YSLEER. The CDR3 totals 15 residues. V gave up 4 bases and J gave up 6 bases; unmatched junction bases: 4. CDR3: CASSRGQGGPGELFF. For the CDR3, the DNA is TGCGCCAGCAGCCGGGGACAGGGGGGACCCGGGGAGCTGTTTTTT.

J is TRBJ1-3 and V is TRBV9; D perhaps matches TRBD1 (6 bases). The V end was cut by 3 bases, the J end by 0 bases, with 22 bases between. The CDR3 sequence is 19 residues long. CDR1 is SGDLS, CDR2 YYNGEE, per germline. CDR3 amino acids: CASSAAPGITGSSGNTIYF. CDR3 nucleotide sequence: TGTGCCAGCAGCGCGGCCCCCGGGATAACAGGGAGCTCTGGAAACACCATATATTTT.

The chain employs TRBV6-5 and TRBJ2-5; 11 bases match TRBD2. The V gene end was trimmed by 0 bases and the J gene end by 9 bases; junction bases not matched to a gene: 6. The CDR3 length is 15 residues. Germline assignment: CDR1 MNHEY and CDR2 SVGAGI. The CDR3 DNA reads as TGTGCCAGCAGTTACTCAACTAGCGGGGGTTCTCCCCAGTACTTC. It codes for CASSYSTSGGSPQYF.

This clone was counted only a few times. The chain recombines TRBV25-1 with TRBJ2-5; weak D call: TRBD2 (7 bases). CDR1 and CDR2 (germline): MGHDK, SYGVNS. Trimming stripped 2 bases from V and 4 bases from J, with 11 bases between. This CDR3 spans 14 amino acids. CDR3: CASSEAGAPETQYF. The CDR3 nucleotides are TGTGCCAGCAGTGAAGCGGGGGCCCCAGAGACCCAGTACTTC.

The chain links TRBV30 to TRBJ2-7; possible D gene TRBD2, 5 bases. The CDR3 covers 12 residues. The V gene's germline CDR1 is GTSNPN and CDR2 SVGIG (reference sequence). Between the trimmed V and J ends, which lost 1 base and 4 bases, there was a span of 8 bases. The chain's CDR3 is CAWSETGYEQYF. Written as DNA, the CDR3 is TGTGCCTGGAGTGAGACGGGGTACGAGCAGTACTTC.

The chain recombines TRBV28 with TRBJ2-1; TRBD2 aligns across 11 bases. Germline V gene lookup returns CDR1 MDHEN and CDR2 SYDVKM. CDR3 length: 18 residues. With V trimmed by 6 bases and J by 7 bases, 17 bases remained unmatched. The CDR3 DNA is TGTGCCAGCAGCTCCCTTTTGGGACTAGCGGCTGTACGGAATGAGCAGTTCTTC. Its protein product is CASSSLLGLAAVRNEQFF.

This clone was observed a few times. The rearrangement joins TRBV24-1 to TRBJ2-2; a possible D gene is TRBD1 (6 bases). This CDR3 comprises 16 residues. CDR1 KGHDR and CDR2 SFDVKD come from the germline V gene. The V end lost 5 bases, the J end lost 8 bases, and 20 bases lay between the germline ends. CDR3 DNA: TGTGCCACCAGTGGTGGGTTGGACAGCCCGAGGGGGGAGCTGTTTTTT. Translating gives CATSGGLDSPRGELFF.

V gene TRBV5-6 combines with J gene TRBJ2-2; D is unresolved. Germline CDR1 and CDR2: SGHDT and YYEEEE. This CDR3 has 16 residues. The V and J ends lost 0 bases and 4 bases respectively, with 13 bases between them. CDR3 sequence: CASSLEVGSGTGELFF. The CDR3 DNA reads as TGTGCCAGCAGCTTGGAAGTCGGCTCGGGCACCGGGGAGCTGTTTTTT.

The chain recombines TRBV30 with TRBJ2-1; D is uncertain. The germline gives CDR1 GTSNPN, CDR2 SVGIG (reference sequence). There are 14 residues in the CDR3. The germline V and J ends were trimmed by 6 bases and 0 bases, with 12 bases remaining between them. The CDR3 bases are TGTGCCTGCCTCGATCGGTCCTCCTACAATGAGCAGTTCTTC. It yields the protein CACLDRSSYNEQFF.

V and J are TRBV10-3 and TRBJ2-5; tentative D call: TRBD1 (5 bases). The CDR3 sequence is 12 residues long. The germline CDR1 and CDR2 sequences are ENHRY and SYGVKD. Trimming shortened V by 10 bases and J by 4 bases, and 13 bases separated the two germline ends. Here the CDR3 reads CATSGFGETQYF. CDR3 nucleotide sequence: TGTGCCACCTCAGGGTTCGGAGAGACCCAGTACTTC.

CDR3 in amino acids: CASSLATNYNEQFF. The CDR3 DNA is TGTGCCAGCAGCTTAGCTACTAACTACAATGAGCAGTTCTTC. V and J are TRBV7-2 and TRBJ2-1; D unclear. This CDR3 has 14 residues. Trimming pared 0 bases from V and 3 bases from J, leaving 6 bases between. CDR1 and CDR2 (germline): SGHTA, FQGNSA.